This TCR beta chain was sequenced in a study of blood T cell repertoires in COVID-19. Participants, about 18 to 90 years old, spanned under 30 US areas. Original processing methods: Reference gene primer amplification in the assay estimated nucleated cell counts. Generated by immunoSEQ multiplex PCR, the TCRdb table keeps only in-frame clones and is missing some. Clone size and V and J calls were adopted from that table, with D and trimming inferred from the DNA. Here the sample spans about 320,000 clones, around 90% being singletons. Germline V gene sequence: CDR1 SGHTA, CDR2 FQGTGA. The CDR3 is 15 amino acids. V lost 2 bases and J lost 5; bases outside the gene matches: 8.

This chain joins TRBV7-3 and TRBJ2-7; TRBD1 matches at 8 bases. Sequenced material: PBMCs or T cells enriched from blood (not recorded which). This sequence was found in a woman in her thirties who had recovered from COVID-19. CDR3 DNA sequence: TGTGCCAGCAGCTTAGGGACAGGCTTGAAGGACGAGCAGTACTTC. Translating it yields CASSLGTGLKDEQYF.